Listed below are T cell receptor beta chains from one sample, sequenced in a study of radiotherapy plus CTLA-4 blockade in lung cancer. Libraries were prepared by immunoSEQ multiplex PCR; TCRdb keeps only in-frame clonotypes and omits some of them. The sample contains approximately 100,000 clones, roughly four fifths of which appear only once. Here the sequenced sample was peripheral blood, taken from a patient treated with radiotherapy plus ipilimumab. These receptors were taken from a human donor with non-small cell lung cancer who had a partial response to radiotherapy plus ipilimumab. Each CDR3 is given with its conserved first and last residue. D genes are given only for firm matches. The size field is filled for only some rows; it gives once, few, many or a size class.

CDR3 DNA: TGTGCCAGCAGCTCCCCGGGGGGGCGGACTGAAGCTTTCTTT; CDR3 protein: CASSSPGGRTEAFF; D gene: -; CDR3 length: 14; J gene: TRBJ1-1; clone size: -; V gene: TRBV7-6
CDR3 DNA: TGTGCCAGCAGCCTGACAGGGGGCAGTCAGCCCCAGCATTTT; CDR3 protein: CASSLTGGSQPQHF; D gene: TRBD1; CDR3 length: 14; J gene: TRBJ1-5; clone size: -; V gene: TRBV28
CDR3 DNA: TGTGCCAGCAGCGTAGGACTAGCGATGCATTTT; CDR3 protein: CASSVGLAMHF; D gene: TRBD2; CDR3 length: 11; J gene: TRBJ2-3; clone size: -; V gene: TRBV9
CDR3 DNA: TGTGCCAGCAGTTACAGGGGCGAGCAGTACTTC; CDR3 protein: CASSYRGEQYF; D gene: TRBD1; CDR3 length: 11; J gene: TRBJ2-7; clone size: once; V gene: TRBV7-2
CDR3 DNA: TGTGCCAGCAGCTCAGGACAGGGGATTGAACCCCAGCATTTT; CDR3 protein: CASSSGQGIEPQHF; D gene: TRBD1; CDR3 length: 14; J gene: TRBJ1-5; clone size: -; V gene: TRBV7-6
CDR3 DNA: TGTGCCAGCAGTCGGGACAGTATGAACAATGAGCAGTTCTTC; CDR3 protein: CASSRDSMNNEQFF; D gene: TRBD1; CDR3 length: 14; J gene: TRBJ2-1; clone size: few; V gene: TRBV11-2
CDR3 DNA: TGTGCCAGCAGCTTACTCCCAGGGGTCACCTACGAGCAGTACTTC; CDR3 protein: CASSLLPGVTYEQYF; D gene: -; CDR3 length: 15; J gene: TRBJ2-7; clone size: -; V gene: TRBV7-3
CDR3 DNA: TGTGCCAGCAGCTCCTCGGCAGGGGCTGGCGAGCAGTACTTC; CDR3 protein: CASSSSAGAGEQYF; D gene: -; CDR3 length: 14; J gene: TRBJ2-7; clone size: -; V gene: TRBV7-2
CDR3 DNA: TGTGCCAGCAGCCCGGGACAGCGCAGCTCCTACGAGCAGTACTTC; CDR3 protein: CASSPGQRSSYEQYF; D gene: -; CDR3 length: 15; J gene: TRBJ2-7; clone size: -; V gene: TRBV21-1
CDR3 DNA: TGTGCCAGCAGCTGGGGACAGAGTGAGCAGTTCTTC; CDR3 protein: CASSWGQSEQFF; D gene: TRBD1; CDR3 length: 12; J gene: TRBJ2-1; clone size: -; V gene: TRBV5-6